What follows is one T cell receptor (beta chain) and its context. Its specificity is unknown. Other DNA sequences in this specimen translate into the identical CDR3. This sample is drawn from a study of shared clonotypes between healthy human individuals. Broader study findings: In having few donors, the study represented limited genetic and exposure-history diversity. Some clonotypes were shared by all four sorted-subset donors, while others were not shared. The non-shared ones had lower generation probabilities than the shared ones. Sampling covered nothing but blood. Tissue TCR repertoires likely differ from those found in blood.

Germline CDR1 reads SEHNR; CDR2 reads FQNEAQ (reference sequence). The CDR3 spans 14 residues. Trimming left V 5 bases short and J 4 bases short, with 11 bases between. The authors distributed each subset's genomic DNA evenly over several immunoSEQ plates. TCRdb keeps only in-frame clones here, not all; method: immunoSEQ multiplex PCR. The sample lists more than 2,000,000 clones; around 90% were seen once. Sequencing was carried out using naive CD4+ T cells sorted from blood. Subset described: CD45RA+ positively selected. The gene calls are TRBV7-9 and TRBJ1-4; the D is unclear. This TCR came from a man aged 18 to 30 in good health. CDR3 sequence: CASSLAEINEKLFF. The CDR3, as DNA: TGTGCCAGCAGCCTGGCGGAAATTAATGAAAAACTGTTTTTT.